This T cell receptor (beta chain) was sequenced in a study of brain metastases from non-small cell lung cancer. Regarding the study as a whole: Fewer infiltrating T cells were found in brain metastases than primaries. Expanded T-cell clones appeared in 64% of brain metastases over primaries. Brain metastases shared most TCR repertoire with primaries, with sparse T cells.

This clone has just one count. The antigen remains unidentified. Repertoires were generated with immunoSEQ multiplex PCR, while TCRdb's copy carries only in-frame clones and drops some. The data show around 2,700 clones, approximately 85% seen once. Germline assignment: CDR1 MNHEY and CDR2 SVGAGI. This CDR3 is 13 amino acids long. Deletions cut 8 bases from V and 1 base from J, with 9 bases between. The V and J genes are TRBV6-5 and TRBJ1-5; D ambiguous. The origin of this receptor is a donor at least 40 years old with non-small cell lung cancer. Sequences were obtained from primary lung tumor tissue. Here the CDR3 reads CASGEPSNQPQHF. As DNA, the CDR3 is TGTGCCAGCGGGGAACCCAGCAATCAGCCCCAGCATTTT.